The next 3 T cell receptor beta chains were all read from a single sample in a study of monozygotic twins with inflammatory bowel disease. From the 5' RACE reads, TCRdb lists one entry per CDR3 protein and no DNA. In total, the table holds 200,000 to 250,000 distinct CDR3 sequences. Sequences were obtained from blood. These TCRs come from a human donor with ulcerative colitis or Crohn's disease, or a healthy co-twin of an affected twin (not recorded which).

V is TRBV29-1 and J is TRBJ2-5; TCRdb selects TRBD1, and the lack of DNA leaves this call unchecked. The CDR3 has 19 residues. CDR1 is SQVTM, CDR2 ANQGSEA, per germline. The CDR3 protein is CSVPRLGIGGSGYQETQYF.

This sequence joins TRBV7-9 and TRBJ1-5. The CDR3 runs to 15 residues. Germline values: CDR1 SEHNR, CDR2 FQNEAQ (reference sequence). The CDR3 protein is CASSLEEGLNQPQHF.

This rearrangement joins TRBV20-1 to TRBJ2-1; TCRdb proposes TRBD2, but this gene call is untestable without DNA. CDR1 is DFQATT and CDR2 is SNEGSKA in the germline V gene (reference sequence). The CDR3 is 17 amino acids. This CDR3 is CSAATSGGPLSYNEQFF.